Sequencing of this T cell receptor beta chain was carried out in a study of shared T cell receptors in the human thymus. The V and J ends lost 2 bases and 6 bases respectively, with 17 bases between them. The CDR3 totals 16 residues. CDR1 and CDR2 from the germline V gene are MDHEN and SYDVKM. Libraries were prepared by immunoSEQ multiplex PCR; TCRdb keeps only in-frame clonotypes and omits some of them. Of more than 550,000 clones listed, approximately 87% were seen once; the top ten hold 0.0094%. These data are also associated with another study on human thymus T cells.

Sequenced sample: thymocytes. This rearrangement joins TRBV28 to TRBJ1-5; maybe TRBD1 (5 bases). The clonotype originates from a boy under two years old with a congenital heart defect. The CDR3, as DNA: TGTGCCAGCAGTTTAATATGGGGCCAGGGCGTTCAGCCCCAGCATTTT. Protein: CASSLIWGQGVQPQHF.